The T cell receptor (beta chain) under discussion was sequenced for a study of shared clonotypes between healthy human individuals. Study-wide results and caveats: All-four-donor shared clonotypes had higher generation probabilities than non-shared clonotypes did.

Germline V gives CDR1 LNHDA, CDR2 SQIVND (reference sequence). The CDR3 is 18 amino acids. V was pared by 3 bases and J by 3 bases, with 20 bases between. On this clone: The antigen remains undetermined.

An even split of each subset's genomic DNA across several immunoSEQ plates was performed. Produced via immunoSEQ multiplex PCR; TCRdb's table is partial and in-frame only. This table holds around 510,000 clones, about 96% found once. V is TRBV19 and J is TRBJ2-2; possibly TRBD2 for D (5 bases). Sequenced sample: naive CD4+ T cells sorted from blood. Regarding subset: CD45RA+ positively selected. The TCR comes from a woman under 40 in good health. Written as DNA, the CDR3 is TGTGCCAGTAGTATGAGGATCAAACCGGGGAAGCACACCGGGGAGCTGTTTTTT. Its protein is CASSMRIKPGKHTGELFF.